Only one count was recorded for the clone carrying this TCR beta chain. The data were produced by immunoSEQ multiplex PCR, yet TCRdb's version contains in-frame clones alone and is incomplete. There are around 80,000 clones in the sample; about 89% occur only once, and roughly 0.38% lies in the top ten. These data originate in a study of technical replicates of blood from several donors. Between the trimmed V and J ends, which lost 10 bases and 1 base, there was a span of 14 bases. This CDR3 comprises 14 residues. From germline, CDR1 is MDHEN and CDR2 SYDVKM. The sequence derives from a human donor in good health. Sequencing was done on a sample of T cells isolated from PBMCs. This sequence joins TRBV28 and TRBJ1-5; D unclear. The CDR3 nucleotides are TGTGCCACTACCTCGAGGATAAGCAATCAGCCCCAGCATTTT. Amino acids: CATTSRISNQPQHF.